A selection of T cell receptor beta chains follows, all from one sample in a study of vaccination and CD4 T cells after COVID-19. TCRdb processed the PCR reads anew with MiXCR; each CDR3 protein has one entry. Found here are roughly 18,000 distinct CDR3 sequences, over 45% of them singletons; the top ten hold approximately 19%. No cognate antigen is known for these TCRs. The sample in question was CD4+ T cells from blood, cultured in vitro, obtained before SARS-CoV-2 vaccination. The source is a human donor who had recovered from COVID-19. CDR3s include the opening cysteine and the closing phenylalanine or tryptophan. The D gene is left open where the match is weak. Expanded clones get a size class; other rows say once, few or many, or leave the size out.

J gene,D gene,V gene,clone size,CDR3 DNA,CDR3 protein
TRBJ2-5,TRBD2,TRBV6-2/TRBV6-3,few,TGTGCCAGCAGTTCCCCTATGGGAGGGTTCGAGACCCAGTACTTC,CASSSPMGGFETQYF
TRBJ2-1,NA,TRBV20-1,NA,TGCAGTGCTAGAGATGGGACCCTCTCCTACAATGAGCAGTTCTTC,CSARDGTLSYNEQFF
TRBJ2-3,NA,TRBV20-1,NA,TGCAGTGCTAGAATGGGCGGGGGCACAGATACGCAGTATTTT,CSARMGGGTDTQYF
TRBJ1-1,NA,TRBV24-1,few,TGTGCCACCCAGAAAGGGGCGGGGACTGAAGCTTTCTTT,CATQKGAGTEAFF
TRBJ2-7,NA,TRBV12-5,NA,TGTGCTAGTGGTTCCCTATACGAGCAGTACTTC,CASGSLYEQYF
TRBJ1-5,NA,TRBV19,NA,TGTGCCAGTAGTATTCCCACAAACCGGGACTACATTAGCAATCAGCCCCAGCATTTT,CASSIPTNRDYISNQPQHF
TRBJ1-2,TRBD1,TRBV5-6,NA,TGTGCCAGCAGCAACCGTAGGGGGCAGGGGAATTATGGCTACACCTTC,CASSNRRGQGNYGYTF
TRBJ2-2,NA,TRBV20-1,NA,TGCAGTGCTAGATTGGGAGGGGGTGGCACCGGGGAGCTGTTTTTT,CSARLGGGGTGELFF
TRBJ1-2,NA,TRBV7-2,few,TGTGCCAGCAGCTTAACCGCACGGGGGCAGGGGTATGGCTACACCTTC,CASSLTARGQGYGYTF
TRBJ1-4,NA,TRBV6-1,NA,TGTGCCAGCAGTGAAGCGAGGCAGACCGAAAAACTGTTTTTT,CASSEARQTEKLFF
TRBJ2-1,TRBD2,TRBV6-2/TRBV6-3,NA,TGTGCCAGCAGTAACAGACTAGCGGGGGGCCTAATTAGCTCCTACAATGAGCAGTTCTTC,CASSNRLAGGLISSYNEQFF
TRBJ2-7,NA,TRBV11-2,NA,TGTGCCAGCAGCTCCTCAGGTACGCGGAGGTGGACGGGATACGAGCAGTACTTC,CASSSSGTRRWTGYEQYF
TRBJ2-7,NA,TRBV6-1,NA,TGTGCCAGCAGTCCACAAGGGGACCCCTACGAGCAGTACTTC,CASSPQGDPYEQYF
TRBJ2-3,TRBD2,TRBV10-1,once,TGCGCCAGCAGTGAGGGGACTAGCGGGAACACAGATACGCAGTATTTT,CASSEGTSGNTDTQYF
TRBJ2-7,TRBD2,TRBV20-1,few,TGCAGTGCTAGTAGCGGGAGGGCGAGAAGCGAGCAGTACTTC,CSASSGRARSEQYF
TRBJ2-5,TRBD1,TRBV9,once,TGTGCCAGCAGCGTAGGGCCCCCCACAGGGGGTACCTCCCAAGAGACCCAGTACTTC,CASSVGPPTGGTSQETQYF
TRBJ1-2,TRBD1,TRBV20-1,NA,TGCAGTGCTAGTGGGACAGGGGGTATGGACTATGGCTACACCTTC,CSASGTGGMDYGYTF
TRBJ2-2,NA,TRBV7-2,NA,TGTGCCAGCAGCTTAGGCGCCTCGAACACCGGGGAGCTGTTTTTT,CASSLGASNTGELFF
TRBJ1-2,NA,TRBV6-1,NA,TGTGCCAGCAGGTCCCCCGGACAGAACTATGGCTACACCTTC,CASRSPGQNYGYTF
TRBJ2-5,NA,TRBV20-1,NA,TGCAGTGCTAGTGAGACCCAGTACTTC,CSASETQYF
TRBJ2-2,NA,TRBV7-2,few,TGTGCCAGCAGACAACAGGCGAATCCCGGGGAGCTGTTTTTT,CASRQQANPGELFF
TRBJ1-1,TRBD1,TRBV29-1,NA,TGCAGCGTGGACAGGGCAACTGAAGCTTTCTTT,CSVDRATEAFF
TRBJ1-5,NA,TRBV6-1,few,TGTGCCAGCAGCCGGGACCGCTCCAATCAGCCCCAGCATTTT,CASSRDRSNQPQHF
TRBJ1-5,NA,TRBV27,NA,TGTGCCAGCAGTACGACAAGCCAGGGATCATATAGCAATCAGCCCCAGCATTTT,CASSTTSQGSYSNQPQHF
TRBJ1-2,NA,TRBV6-1,NA,TGTGCCAGCACCCAAACAGAGGAAGGCGGCTATGGCTACACCTTC,CASTQTEEGGYGYTF
TRBJ1-2,NA,TRBV4-3,NA,TGCGCCAGCAGCCAAGCCCAGGGGTTGGGTGGCTACACCTTC,CASSQAQGLGGYTF
TRBJ1-2,NA,TRBV5-8,NA,TGTGCCAGCAGCTTGGGAAGGGCGGACTATGGCTACACCTTC,CASSLGRADYGYTF
TRBJ2-3,TRBD2,TRBV20-1,NA,TGCAGTGCGAGCGGCCTAGCGGGGTTCGCAGATACGCAGTATTTT,CSASGLAGFADTQYF
TRBJ1-2,NA,TRBV20-1,NA,TGCAGTGCTAGTAAGGACAGACACGGCTACACCTTC,CSASKDRHGYTF
TRBJ1-1,NA,TRBV20-1,few,TGCAGTGCTAGAGACGGGGCCTCAGGCACTGAAGCTTTCTTT,CSARDGASGTEAFF
TRBJ1-5,TRBD1,TRBV19,NA,TGTGCCAGCAGACAGGGAGTTGGCAAAAGCAATCAGCCCCAGCATTTT,CASRQGVGKSNQPQHF
TRBJ1-2,TRBD1,TRBV2,NA,TGTGCCAGCAGTGAAGGGACAGGAATCTATGGCTACACCTTC,CASSEGTGIYGYTF
TRBJ1-6,NA,TRBV20-1,NA,TGCAGTGCTAGAGTGGAGGGAGGGGTAATGGGATATAATTCACCCCTCCACTTT,CSARVEGGVMGYNSPLHF
TRBJ2-1,NA,TRBV24-1,NA,TGTGCCACCAGTGATGGAGGGACGGGATACAATGAGCAGTTCTTC,CATSDGGTGYNEQFF
TRBJ2-7,NA,TRBV6-1,few,TGTGCCAGCGTGCGGGGCTACGAGCAGTACTTC,CASVRGYEQYF
TRBJ2-7,NA,TRBV7-9,NA,TGTGCCAGCAGCTTAGGCCTGCAGGGGCGAGGCTACGAGCAGTACTTC,CASSLGLQGRGYEQYF
TRBJ1-2,TRBD1,TRBV6-1,NA,TGTGCCAGCAGTGACCGGGACAGGGGTAGCTACACCTTC,CASSDRDRGSYTF
TRBJ2-5,TRBD2,TRBV5-1,few,TGCGCCAGCAGCCCGTTAGGTAGCGGGGGGGCAGCCGAGACCCAGTACTTC,CASSPLGSGGAAETQYF
TRBJ2-5,TRBD2,TRBV20-1,few,TGCAGTGCTAGCGGGTCCAGCGGGAGGGAGACCCAGTACTTC,CSASGSSGRETQYF
TRBJ1-6,NA,TRBV7-2,NA,TGTGCCAGCAGCTTAGCGGCAGCGAGAAATTCACCCCTCCACTTT,CASSLAAARNSPLHF
TRBJ2-5,NA,TRBV19,large,TGTGCCAGTAGTCATCAGGACAGCCAAGAGACCCAGTACTTC,CASSHQDSQETQYF
TRBJ1-6,NA,TRBV19,NA,TGTGCCAGTACTTCTGGAGGGGATTTCTCACCCCTCCACTTT,CASTSGGDFSPLHF
TRBJ2-7,TRBD2,TRBV24-1,NA,TGTGCCACCAGTGGGGGTAGCGGGGCTACCTACGAGCAGTACTTC,CATSGGSGATYEQYF
TRBJ2-7,NA,TRBV24-1,NA,TGTGCCACCAGTGATGACCTCGGTGGCTACGAGCAGTACTTC,CATSDDLGGYEQYF
TRBJ1-1,TRBD1,TRBV20-1,NA,TGCAGTGCTAGAAGACAGGGGGAGAACACTGAAGCTTTCTTT,CSARRQGENTEAFF
TRBJ2-1,NA,TRBV4-3,NA,TGCGCCAGCAGCCAAGGGTCGAGCTACAATGAGCAGTTCTTC,CASSQGSSYNEQFF
TRBJ1-1,NA,TRBV27,NA,TGTGCCAGCAGTCCACGCGGTATGAACACTGAAGCTTTCTTT,CASSPRGMNTEAFF
TRBJ2-3,NA,TRBV27,NA,TGTGCCAGCAGAGAGACAGATACGCAGTATTTT,CASRETDTQYF
TRBJ1-2,NA,TRBV19,NA,TGTGCCAGTGGACACACAGGGACCTACTATGGCTACACCTTC,CASGHTGTYYGYTF
TRBJ2-3,NA,TRBV12-3/TRBV12-4,few,TGTGCCAGCAGCCCTCTTGATACGCAGTATTTT,CASSPLDTQYF
TRBJ2-7,TRBD2,TRBV7-2,NA,TGTGCCAGCAGCCCCAGGGGACTAGCGGGACCCGAGCAGTACTTC,CASSPRGLAGPEQYF
TRBJ2-1,TRBD2,TRBV20-1,NA,TGCAGTGCCGATGACGGGAGGGCCTCCTACAATGAGCAGTTCTTC,CSADDGRASYNEQFF